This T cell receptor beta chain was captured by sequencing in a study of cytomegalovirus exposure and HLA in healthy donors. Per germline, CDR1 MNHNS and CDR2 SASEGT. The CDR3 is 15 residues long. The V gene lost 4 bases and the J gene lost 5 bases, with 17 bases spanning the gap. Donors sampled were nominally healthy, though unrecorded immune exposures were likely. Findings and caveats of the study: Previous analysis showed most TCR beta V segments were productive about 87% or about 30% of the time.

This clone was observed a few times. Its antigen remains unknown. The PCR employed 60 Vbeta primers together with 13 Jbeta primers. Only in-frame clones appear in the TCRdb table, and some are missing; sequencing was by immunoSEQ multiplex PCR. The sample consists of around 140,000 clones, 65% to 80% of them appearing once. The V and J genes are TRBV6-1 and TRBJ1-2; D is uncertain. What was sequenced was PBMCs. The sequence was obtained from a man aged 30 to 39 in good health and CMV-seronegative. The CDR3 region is CASSGGSAPPYGYTF. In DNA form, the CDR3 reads TGTGCCAGCAGTGGCGGATCAGCCCCACCTTATGGCTACACCTTC.